A selection of T cell receptor beta chains follows, all from one sample in a study of beta chain bispecific antibodies for T cell cancers. TCRdb re-called the 5' RACE reads with MiXCR, one entry per CDR3 protein. The sample records about 20,000 distinct CDR3 sequences, approximately 2% being singletons. These receptors have no identified antigens. This material consisted of healthy donor T cells cultured with leukemia cells, taken from a culture containing a bispecific antibody targeting TCR Vbeta12. These receptors came from a human donor in good health. Some clones in this sample may be carry-over from other donors' samples. The CDR3 runs from the conserved cysteine through the conserved F or W. Fields, in order: clone size, D gene, V gene, J gene, CDR3 DNA, CDR3 protein. The D gene is left open where the match is weak. Where a row states a size, it is once, few, many or the class of an expanded clone; other rows omit it.

many	TRBD2	TRBV7-9	TRBJ2-7	TGTGCCAGCAACCTTCTGGGAGGGAACTACGAGCAGTACTTC	CASNLLGGNYEQYF
few	TRBD2	TRBV2	TRBJ2-5	TGTGCCAGCCGACTCCTAGCGGGGGGGCGCGAGACCCAGTACTTC	CASRLLAGGRETQYF
many	NA	TRBV18	TRBJ1-1	TGTGCCAGCTCGCAGGACGGCACGAACACTGAAGCTTTCTTT	CASSQDGTNTEAFF
medium-sized	NA	TRBV6-5	TRBJ1-1	TGTGCCAGCAGTTACGGACTCACTGAAGCTTTCTTT	CASSYGLTEAFF
NA	NA	TRBV2	TRBJ1-6	TGTGCCAGCAGTGAGGGGTACTCCTATAATTCACCCCTCCACTTT	CASSEGYSYNSPLHF
many	TRBD1	TRBV19	TRBJ2-2	TGTGCCAGTAGGACCGGGACAGTATCCGGGGAGCTGTTTTTT	CASRTGTVSGELFF
many	TRBD1	TRBV6-5	TRBJ1-2	TGTGCCAGCAGTTCCACGACAGGGAACTATGGCTACACCTTC	CASSSTTGNYGYTF
many	NA	TRBV13	TRBJ1-1	TGTGCCAGCAGCTCCGGACAGACCGGTGGGGCTTTCTTT	CASSSGQTGGAFF
many	TRBD1	TRBV15	TRBJ1-1	TGTGCCACCACCCCACAGGGGTGGACTGAAGCTTTCTTT	CATTPQGWTEAFF
many	TRBD1	TRBV20-1	TRBJ1-6	TGCAGTGCTTGGACAGGGGGCAGTAATTCACCCCTCCACTTT	CSAWTGGSNSPLHF
many	NA	TRBV5-1	TRBJ2-3	TGCGCCAGCAGTTCCGGTGACGGGCTCCAAGATACGCAGTATTTT	CASSSGDGLQDTQYF
many	NA	TRBV28	TRBJ2-1	TGTGCCAGCAGAGTAAGGCAGGGCCCGTACAATGAGCAGTTCTTC	CASRVRQGPYNEQFF
medium-sized	TRBD1	TRBV10-3	TRBJ1-1	TGTGCCATCAGTGAGTCGACAGGGGAGAACACTGAAGCTTTCTTT	CAISESTGENTEAFF
many	NA	TRBV30	TRBJ1-1	TGTGCCTGGAGTCTCCTTAGGGCAACTGAAGCTTTCTTT	CAWSLLRATEAFF
medium-sized	NA	TRBV4-1	TRBJ1-1	TGCGCCAGCAGCCTGGGGGTCGGGGGCACTGAAGCTTTCTTT	CASSLGVGGTEAFF
many	TRBD2	TRBV11-2	TRBJ2-2	TGTGCCAGCAGCTTACCTAGCGGGGGCCTTAACACCGGGGAGCTGTTTTTT	CASSLPSGGLNTGELFF
NA	NA	TRBV19	TRBJ2-1	TGTGCCAGTAGTCTCACAGGATATGGTAGCAATGAGCAGTTCTTC	CASSLTGYGSNEQFF
many	TRBD1	TRBV7-8	TRBJ1-4	TGTGCCAGCAGCGAGGACAGGAGGGATGAAAAACTGTTTTTT	CASSEDRRDEKLFF
many	NA	TRBV5-5	TRBJ1-1	TGTGCCAGCAGCTTGGACTCAGGGAACACTGAAGCTTTCTTT	CASSLDSGNTEAFF
many	NA	TRBV5-4	TRBJ1-6	TGTGCCAGCAGCGGAACGTGGGCAAATTCACCCCTCCACTTT	CASSGTWANSPLHF
many	NA	TRBV5-4	TRBJ2-2	TGTGCCAGCAGCTGGGGTAACACCGGGGAGCTGTTTTTT	CASSWGNTGELFF
many	NA	TRBV5-1	TRBJ2-7	TGCGCCAGCAGCTGGACAGCCTCCTACGAGCAGTACTTC	CASSWTASYEQYF
medium-sized	NA	TRBV14	TRBJ2-1	TGTGCCAGCAGCCAAGAAACTGGGGACTCCTACAATGAGCAGTTCTTC	CASSQETGDSYNEQFF
many	TRBD2	TRBV27	TRBJ2-1	TGTGCCAGCACCGAACTAGCGGGGGACTACAATGAGCAGTTCTTC	CASTELAGDYNEQFF
many	TRBD2	TRBV5-4	TRBJ2-1	TGTGCCAGCAGCTTGTGGACTAGCGATGAGCAGTTCTTC	CASSLWTSDEQFF
medium-sized	NA	TRBV7-9	TRBJ1-2	TGTGCCAGCAGCTTAGCCCTCGCCAGCCCGAACTATGGCTACACCTTC	CASSLALASPNYGYTF
many	NA	TRBV29-1	TRBJ1-1	TGCAGCGTTGAAGGAGGGTCCTTGGGCGGCACTGAAGCTTTCTTT	CSVEGGSLGGTEAFF
many	TRBD2	TRBV7-9	TRBJ2-1	TGTGCCAGCAGCTTAGAGGGACTAGCGGCCCAGGGGCAGTTCTTC	CASSLEGLAAQGQFF
many	NA	TRBV6-6	TRBJ2-3	TGTGCCAGCAGTTACGGGACTGGTGGAAATACGCAGTATTTT	CASSYGTGGNTQYF
many	NA	TRBV7-8	TRBJ2-7	TGTGCCAGCAGCCCAGGGGACTGGATCTACGAGCAGTACTTC	CASSPGDWIYEQYF
many	NA	TRBV5-5	TRBJ1-1	TGTGCCAGCAGCCCACCCAGGACGGTGAACACTGAAGCTTTCTTT	CASSPPRTVNTEAFF
many	TRBD1	TRBV29-1	TRBJ1-2	TGCAGCGACGAAGACAGGGGTGGCAGCTATGGCTACACCTTC	CSDEDRGGSYGYTF
many	NA	TRBV19	TRBJ1-1	TGTGCCAGTATTGGGCCCGCGACGTTTAGTCCTGAAGCTTTCTTT	CASIGPATFSPEAFF
many	NA	TRBV28	TRBJ2-3	TGTGCCAGCAGTTTAGATACCACAGATACGCAGTATTTT	CASSLDTTDTQYF
many	TRBD1	TRBV10-2	TRBJ1-5	TGCGCCAGCAGCCAAGGACAGGGGAATGCGCCCCAGCATTTT	CASSQGQGNAPQHF
many	TRBD2	TRBV20-1	TRBJ2-3	TGCAGTGCTAGAGATCTTGTCCTAGCGGGCCACCTCGGGTATACAGATACGCAGTATTTT	CSARDLVLAGHLGYTDTQYF
many	NA	TRBV6-2/TRBV6-3	TRBJ2-7	TGTGCCAGCGCAGTTAAGGTCCTCTACGGGGGCCACGAGCAGTATTTC	CASAVKVLYGGHEQYF
many	TRBD1	TRBV13	TRBJ1-1	TGTGCCAGCAGCCCCCTGGGACAGGGGGTAACTGAAGCTTTCTTT	CASSPLGQGVTEAFF
many	NA	TRBV7-9	TRBJ2-7	TGTGCCAGCAGCTCCGACGCCCTAAGACCCTTGGGAGTTTTCTACGAGCAGTACTTC	CASSSDALRPLGVFYEQYF
many	NA	TRBV4-2	TRBJ1-5	TGTGCCAGCAGTGAGAGGGTTAATAGCAATCAGCCCCAGCATTTT	CASSERVNSNQPQHF
many	NA	TRBV28	TRBJ1-2	TGTGCCAGCAGTTTATGGGTACAGAAGAATGGCTACACCTTC	CASSLWVQKNGYTF
many	TRBD1	TRBV25-1	TRBJ2-7	TGTGCCAGCAGTGAAGGCGGGACAGGGAGGGACGAGCAGTACTTC	CASSEGGTGRDEQYF
few	TRBD1	TRBV20-1	TRBJ2-2	TGCAGTGCCCCGGCAGGGGGCGGGGAGCTGTTTTTT	CSAPAGGGELFF
many	NA	TRBV19	TRBJ2-2	TGTGCCAGTAGTATAGGTATACCCAACACCGGGGAGCTGTTTTTT	CASSIGIPNTGELFF
many	TRBD1	TRBV10-3	TRBJ2-7	TGTGCCATCCAGGGGACAGCCTACGAGCAGTACTTC	CAIQGTAYEQYF
many	NA	TRBV20-1	TRBJ1-1	TGCAGTGCTCAGGGATGGGCCACTGAAGCTTTCTTT	CSAQGWATEAFF
many	NA	TRBV4-1	TRBJ2-1	TGCGCCAGCAGCGACCGGAGTTCTTGGGAACAGTTCTTC	CASSDRSSWEQFF
many	NA	TRBV7-3	TRBJ2-1	TGTGCCAGCAGCTTAACGGAGGGTTACAATGAGCAGTTCTTC	CASSLTEGYNEQFF
many	NA	TRBV2	TRBJ2-3	TGTGCCAGCAGTGAGACAGAGGGGCAGGATACGCAGTATTTT	CASSETEGQDTQYF
many	NA	TRBV20-1	TRBJ2-5	TGCAGTGCTAGAGATCACGGGCTAGCCACGTGGACCCAGTACTTC	CSARDHGLATWTQYF
many	NA	TRBV19	TRBJ2-3	TGTGCCAGTAGTATCGCTAGCACAGATACGCAGTATTTT	CASSIASTDTQYF
many	NA	TRBV5-5	TRBJ2-7	TGTGCCAGCAGCTTGGCAGGGCTCTACGAGCAGTACTTC	CASSLAGLYEQYF
many	TRBD2	TRBV7-9	TRBJ2-3	TGTGCCAGCAGCTTAAGCGGGGCAGATACGCAGTATTTT	CASSLSGADTQYF
medium-sized	TRBD1	TRBV5-1	TRBJ2-7	TGCGCCAGCAGCTCGGACAGGGGCGCCTCCTACGAGCAGTACTTC	CASSSDRGASYEQYF
many	NA	TRBV3-1	TRBJ2-5	TGTGCCAGCAGCCAAGGAGGCGGGGGCAACCAAGAGACCCAGTACTTC	CASSQGGGGNQETQYF
many	NA	TRBV7-9	TRBJ1-1	TGTGCCCTCCGGTCTTGGGAGACTGAAGCTTTCTTT	CALRSWETEAFF
many	TRBD2	TRBV29-1	TRBJ2-1	TGCAGCGTTGAAGGACTAGCGGATGAGCAGTTCTTC	CSVEGLADEQFF
many	NA	TRBV27	TRBJ2-7	TGTGCCAGCAGTTTTGGAAAAACCTACGAGCAGTACTTC	CASSFGKTYEQYF
many	NA	TRBV30	TRBJ2-2	TGTGCCTGGAGCCTTCGGGGCGGTACCGGGGAGCTGTTTTTT	CAWSLRGGTGELFF